This TCR beta chain was obtained from a study of cytomegalovirus exposure and HLA in healthy donors. Study findings and constraints: Cytomegalovirus-associated status was assigned to around 160 TCR beta chains.

V lost 3 bases and J 5 bases, leaving 10 bases between the germline ends. Looked up from germline, CDR1 is MNHEY and CDR2 is SMNVEV (reference sequence). The CDR3 covers 13 residues. On this clone: Its matching antigen is unknown.

Generated by immunoSEQ multiplex PCR, the TCRdb table keeps only in-frame clones and is missing some. The data contain 100,000 to 150,000 clones, around nine tenths of them seen just once; the ten biggest clones take up around 1.5%. The J gene is TRBJ1-1, the V gene TRBV27; the D gene is possibly TRBD1 (5 bases). Sequenced: PBMCs. This clonotype was obtained from a man younger than 40 in good health and CMV-seronegative. The CDR3 region has the DNA TGTGCCAGCAGTTTGCGGGGGTGGACTGAAGCTTTCTTT. Residues: CASSLRGWTEAFF.